The rows below give T cell receptor beta chains drawn from one sample of a study of blood T cell repertoires in COVID-19. The table came from immunoSEQ multiplex PCR; TCRdb's copy has only in-frame clones and leaves some out. In the table there are fewer than 400,000 clones, 85% to 90% of which are singletons. Sequencing was done on a sample of peripheral blood. The receptor set was obtained from a woman under 40 with COVID-19, enrolled during active disease. The CDR3 runs from the conserved cysteine through the conserved F or W. The order of the fields is J gene, D gene, V gene, clone size, CDR3 DNA, CDR3 protein. A D gene is named only where the DNA matches it firmly. Size is omitted from some rows. Given values are once, few, many or a class for expanded clones.

TRBJ2-3,.,TRBV11-2,.,TGTGCCAGCAGCTTAGGTATAGCGGCAGATACGCAGTATTTT,CASSLGIAADTQYF
TRBJ2-7,TRBD2,TRBV19,.,TGTGCCAGTAGTACCCTCTTAGCGGGGACCTACGAGCAGTACTTC,CASSTLLAGTYEQYF
TRBJ2-1,TRBD2,TRBV5-1,few,TGCGCCAGCGGTCCCCTTGCGGGAGGGAACAATGAGCAGTTCTTC,CASGPLAGGNNEQFF
TRBJ2-3,TRBD2,TRBV6-5,.,TGTGCCAGCAGACTATCGGGGGGGGACGCAGATACGCAGTATTTT,CASRLSGGDADTQYF
TRBJ2-3,TRBD2,TRBV27,.,TGTGCCAGCAGTTTTAGCGGGAGAGGGGATACGCAGTATTTT,CASSFSGRGDTQYF
TRBJ1-3,TRBD1,TRBV27,.,TGTGCCAGCAGTTTAGAGGGCAGGGGGCTTGGAAACACCATATATTTT,CASSLEGRGLGNTIYF
TRBJ2-1,.,TRBV7-9,.,TGTGCCAGCAGTCCTACAGGGTTCTCCTACAATGAGCAGTTCTTC,CASSPTGFSYNEQFF
TRBJ2-3,TRBD2,TRBV6-2/TRBV6-3,few,TGTGCCAGCAGTACCTGGGGCGGGAGGCATGGAGATACGCAGTATTTT,CASSTWGGRHGDTQYF
TRBJ1-2,.,TRBV7-8,few,TGTGCCAGCAGCTTAGGATCCCACGTCGGGGGCTACACCTTC,CASSLGSHVGGYTF
TRBJ1-2,TRBD1,TRBV5-5,.,TGTGCCAGCAGCTCGGACAGGATTTATGGCTACACCTTC,CASSSDRIYGYTF
TRBJ2-1,TRBD2,TRBV15,.,TGTGCCACCAGCGGCGGGAGGAGCCCCTACAATGAGCAGTTCTTC,CATSGGRSPYNEQFF
TRBJ2-2,.,TRBV7-9,.,TGTGCCAGCAGCTCGGGTAGCAGAACCACCGGGGAGCTGTTTTTT,CASSSGSRTTGELFF
TRBJ2-7,TRBD2,TRBV10-3,once,TGTGCCATCAGTGAGAAGGTAGCGGGCCGCTACGAGCAGTACTTC,CAISEKVAGRYEQYF
TRBJ2-7,TRBD1,TRBV5-1,.,TGCGCCAGCAGCTTGAGTGGGGGGACAGGGAGCCACGAGCAGTACTTC,CASSLSGGTGSHEQYF
TRBJ2-3,TRBD1,TRBV9,once,TGTGCCAGCAGCTCGCCGGGTGGGACAGGGAGCACAGATACGCAGTATTTT,CASSSPGGTGSTDTQYF
TRBJ2-7,.,TRBV6-5,.,TGTGCCAGCAGTTACCGTGGCAGATCCTACGAGCAGTACTTC,CASSYRGRSYEQYF
TRBJ1-2,.,TRBV3-1/TRBV3-2,.,TGTGCCAGCAGCTCTAAACTGGGGGCATTAGGCTACACCTTC,CASSSKLGALGYTF
TRBJ2-2,.,TRBV5-6,.,TGTGCCAGCAGCTTGACTAGAAAGAACACCGGGGAGCTGTTTTTT,CASSLTRKNTGELFF
TRBJ2-7,.,TRBV12-3/TRBV12-4,.,TGTGCCTCCTCACGTACGGTATACGAGCAGTACTTC,CASSRTVYEQYF
TRBJ2-3,TRBD2,TRBV27,.,TGTGCCAGATCCGCCGGGACTAGCGGGAGGGGCCCAGATACGCAGTATTTT,CARSAGTSGRGPDTQYF
TRBJ2-3,.,TRBV19,.,TGTGCCAGTAGTCCTCGAGAGGGTGGAGATACGCAGTATTTT,CASSPREGGDTQYF
TRBJ1-4,.,TRBV5-5,.,TGTGCCAGCAGCTTGTGGGGCTCCGGTAGAGCTAATGAAAAACTGTTTTTT,CASSLWGSGRANEKLFF
TRBJ2-7,.,TRBV11-2,.,TGTGCCAGCAGCTTAGGTGGTGGGGTGGGGCGCGAGCAGTACTTC,CASSLGGGVGREQYF
TRBJ1-2,TRBD1,TRBV28,.,TGTGCCAGCAGTCCCCGATGGGACAGCCCGCCCTACACCTTC,CASSPRWDSPPYTF
TRBJ1-1,.,TRBV4-1,.,TGCGCCAGCAGCCAAGAATGGGGCAGGACTGAAGCTTTCTTT,CASSQEWGRTEAFF
TRBJ1-1,.,TRBV19,once,TGTGCCAGTAGTATCAATCCAGGGAACACTGAAGCTTTCTTT,CASSINPGNTEAFF
TRBJ2-1,.,TRBV30,.,TGTGCCTGGAGTAAGGAGGCCTACAATGAGCAGTTCTTC,CAWSKEAYNEQFF
TRBJ1-1,.,TRBV19,.,TGTGCCAGTAGTATCGTGGCAAACACTGAAGCTTTCTTT,CASSIVANTEAFF
TRBJ1-1,.,TRBV29-1,.,TGCAGCGTCCCAGGGTTGGGGAACACTGAAGCTTTCTTT,CSVPGLGNTEAFF
TRBJ2-5,.,TRBV18,.,TGTGCCAGCTCACCACCCCCCGCGCAAGAGACCCAGTACTTC,CASSPPPAQETQYF
TRBJ2-2,TRBD2,TRBV30,.,TGTGCCTGGAGGCTAGCGGGAGGAAACACCGGGGAGCTGTTTTTT,CAWRLAGGNTGELFF
TRBJ1-6,.,TRBV19,.,TGTGCCAGTAGTACTGACCTCAGAGGGAATTCACCCCTCCACTTT,CASSTDLRGNSPLHF
TRBJ2-1,TRBD2,TRBV19,.,TGTGCCAGTAGTGGAGTAGCGGGAGACGAGCAGTTCTTC,CASSGVAGDEQFF
TRBJ1-5,.,TRBV2,.,TGTGCCAGCAGCTGGACATCCCCCCCTCCTGCCCAGCATTTT,CASSWTSPPPAQHF
TRBJ1-1,.,TRBV5-1,.,TGCGCCAGCAGCTTGTCAGGACAATTGAACACTGAAGCTTTCTTT,CASSLSGQLNTEAFF
TRBJ2-7,.,TRBV5-1,.,TGCGCCAGCAGCACCCGGGACACCCCCCTGGAGCAGTACTTC,CASSTRDTPLEQYF
TRBJ2-7,TRBD1,TRBV6-1,.,TGTGCCAGCAGTGAAGCCGGGACAGGGGGATACGAGCAGTACTTC,CASSEAGTGGYEQYF
TRBJ2-1,.,TRBV7-8,.,TGTGCCAGCAGTCGGGAGTCGCAGAATGAGCAGTTCTTC,CASSRESQNEQFF
TRBJ1-4,TRBD1,TRBV2,.,TGTGCCAGCAAAATAGACAGGGGCGGAACTAATGAAAAACTGTTTTTT,CASKIDRGGTNEKLFF
TRBJ2-3,TRBD1,TRBV10-3,.,TGTGCCATCACCCCGGGACAGGGAGGGGATACGCAGTATTTT,CAITPGQGGDTQYF
TRBJ2-1,TRBD2,TRBV9,.,TGTGCCAGCAGCCCCGGACTAGCGGGATCTTATGAGCAGTTCTTC,CASSPGLAGSYEQFF
TRBJ2-3,.,TRBV20-1,.,TGCAGTGCTAGTACTAGTGTTCCCGATACGCAGTATTTT,CSASTSVPDTQYF
TRBJ2-5,TRBD1,TRBV11-2,.,TGTGCCAGCAGCTTACTCCAGGGGGCGGCTCGAGAGACCCAGTACTTC,CASSLLQGAARETQYF
TRBJ1-2,TRBD1,TRBV6-2/TRBV6-3,few,TGTGCCAGCAGCCGTGACCAACAGGGGCTCTTAAGATATGGCTACACCTTC,CASSRDQQGLLRYGYTF
TRBJ2-7,TRBD2,TRBV27,.,TGTGCCAGCAGCGCCGGGACTAGCGTCTCCTACGAGCAGTACTTC,CASSAGTSVSYEQYF
TRBJ2-5,.,TRBV3-1/TRBV3-2,.,TGTGCCAGCAGCGGCCGGGCCCTAACTAGCAGTTTAGAGACCCAGTACTTC,CASSGRALTSSLETQYF
TRBJ2-3,.,TRBV5-1,.,TGCGCCAGCAGCTTGGGAGTCGGTTACGGTTCCACAGATACGCAGTATTTT,CASSLGVGYGSTDTQYF